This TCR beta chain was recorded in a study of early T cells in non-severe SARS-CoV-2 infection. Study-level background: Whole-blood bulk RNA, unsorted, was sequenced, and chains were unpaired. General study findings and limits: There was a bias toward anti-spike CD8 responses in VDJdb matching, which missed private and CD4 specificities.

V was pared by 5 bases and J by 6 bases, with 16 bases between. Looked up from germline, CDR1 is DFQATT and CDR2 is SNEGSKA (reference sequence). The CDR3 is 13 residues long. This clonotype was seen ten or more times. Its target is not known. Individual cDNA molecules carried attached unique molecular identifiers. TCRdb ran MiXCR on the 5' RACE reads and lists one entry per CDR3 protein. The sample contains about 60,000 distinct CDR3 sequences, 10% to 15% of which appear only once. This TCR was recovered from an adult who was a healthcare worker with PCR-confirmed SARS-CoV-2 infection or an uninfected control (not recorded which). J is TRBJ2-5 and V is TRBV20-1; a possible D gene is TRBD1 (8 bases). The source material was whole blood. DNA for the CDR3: TGCAGTGCTTTACAGGGGGGGCCGAAGACCCAGTACTTC. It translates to CSALQGGPKTQYF.